This record looks at one TCR beta chain sequence and its context. Its antigen specificity is not known. No quality values exist for individual bases; no much larger clone is one base distant. The sample originates from a study of shared T cell receptors in the human thymus (dated by TCRdb to the early 2020s). Regarding the complete study: The study investigated the way shared, self-reactive T-cell receptor alpha chains are produced in the human thymus.

From its cysteine to its phenylalanine, the CDR3 spans 13 amino acids. Only the CDR3 portion is preserved as DNA: 39 bases, with reading frame beginning at the first base. Trimming accounts for 2 bases at V and 3 bases at J, while the number of junction bases matched to no gene is 0. CDR1 and CDR2 were assigned from the germline V gene as MNHEY and SVGAGI. To prepare the library, the immunoSEQ multiplex PCR assay was applied. Here the immuneACCESS table is served through TCRdb, limited to in-frame sequences with V and J called. Missing clones are a known gap in these copies; in checked studies unresolved V genes cover under half, and the rest lacks a known reason. Across this sample there are approximately 730,000 clones, with approximately 85% seen only once. The ten top clones hold 0.0095% to 0.013% of the sample. These data are also associated with another study on human thymus T cells. The second investigation adds: Donors were immunologically healthy infants undergoing open corrective cardiac surgery for congenital heart defects in Finland. Thymus tissue was obtained as surgical resects removed during corrective cardiac surgery. Both the thymic and the peripheral blood repertoires appeared to show biased V and J gene segment usage. According to the related research, thymic TCR repertoires were highly overlapping among unrelated individuals. The study used eight infant thymus samples plus four related peripheral blood samples to characterize TCR alpha and beta repertoires. The cohort included several male and two female infants, with donor ages spanning 7 to 244 days. After being mechanically released from the tissue, thymocytes were kept at -70 degrees C in pellets of roughly 8.5-34 million cells. Genomic DNA was extracted from frozen cell pellets with a QIAsymphony instrument. TCRB and TCRAD loci were amplified from a standardized quantity of quality-controlled genomic DNA using the immunoSEQ multiplex PCR assay. The amplicons covered the V(D)J region and were long enough to include the CDR3 and to identify the V and J genes. The commercial immunoSEQ service was used to sequence amplicons on an Illumina platform. Primer bias and sequencing errors were corrected as previously described, and TCRAD and TCRB were defined on the basis of the IMGT database. immunoSEQ Analyzer 3.0 and VDJTools were used for repertoire analysis, which covered basic statistics, V/J segment usage, diversity estimates, rarefaction and pairwise overlap. Diversity was estimated with Chao1, ChaoE, Efron-Thisted, Shannon and inverse Simpson indices, and also on datasets down-sampled to the smallest sample. Repertoire overlap was assessed by strict matching of CDR3 nucleotide sequence, V gene and J gene, and clustering was done by Jaccard-based multidimensional scaling. On average, roughly 800,000 unique TCRB clonotypes were obtained from thymus samples, compared with 70,000 to 100,000 from blood samples.

The sample was thymocytes. The source of this sequence is a girl under three years old with a congenital heart defect. Donor details come from another sample of the same person, matched by shared clones. This sequence uses TRBV6-5 and TRBJ2-7, and TRBD1 aligns with 8 junction nucleotides. The nucleotide sequence reads TGTGCCAGCAGTTACGACAGGGGCTACGAGCAGTACTTC. Its coded protein is CASSYDRGYEQYF.